This TCR beta chain was identified during a study of OX40 agonist ivuxolimab in advanced cancers. Whole-study context: Given to patients was ivuxolimab, an agonistic anti-OX40 (CD134) antibody.

General observations from the study: On average, a greater number of expanded clones characterised CD8+ T cells relative to CD4+. The specificity for antigen of the expanded peripheral T cells was not determined.

Sequenced by immunoSEQ multiplex PCR; TCRdb stores in-frame clones only, minus some. The table shows just over 70,000 clones, with 84% occurring only once. This clone was detected only once. The target antigen is unknown. The sequence derives from an adult with an advanced solid tumor such as melanoma, head and neck, liver or kidney cancer. The sequenced sample was CD4+ or CD8+ T cells sorted from blood, obtained in a trial of the OX40 agonist ivuxolimab.

The CDR3 DNA is TGTGCCAACCCTAAGGACAGGTACAATGAGCAGTTCTTC. Its protein product is CANPKDRYNEQFF. The chain combines TRBV27 with TRBJ2-1; 7 nucleotides align to TRBD1. CDR1 MNHEY and CDR2 SMNVEV come from the germline V gene (reference sequence). The CDR3 contains 13 residues. The junction had 7 bases not matched to a gene; V was cut back by 10 bases and J by 4 bases.